A single sample gave rise to the 12 T cell receptor beta chains below, sequenced in a study of spatial heterogeneity in lung cancer. The time point here: blood at routine non-recurrence follow-up after resection. TCRdb reprocessed the 5' RACE reads with MiXCR, giving one entry per CDR3 protein. The sample has just over 70,000 distinct CDR3 sequences; nearly 9% are singletons. The input for sequencing was PBMCs, taken at follow-up. These receptors were obtained from a female donor with early-stage non-small cell lung cancer.

This clonotype was observed many times. The chain carries TRBV5-1 and TRBJ2-1, with 8 bases that match TRBD2. V dropped 0 bases and J dropped 0; count of bases not matched to a gene: 5. The germline gives CDR1 SGHRS, CDR2 YFSETQ. This CDR3 region has 17 residues. The CDR3 sequence: CASSLVPGGSSYNEQFF. The CDR3, as DNA: TGCGCCAGCAGCTTGGTCCCGGGAGGGAGCTCCTACAATGAGCAGTTCTTC.

This clonotype was observed a handful of times. CDR3 sequence reads: CASRTSGNTGELFF. CDR3 sequence (DNA): TGTGCCAGTAGGACTAGCGGGAACACCGGGGAGCTGTTTTTT. V usage is TRBV19 and J usage is TRBJ2-2; 9 positions agree with TRBD2. The CDR3 is 14 amino acids. V was pared by 6 bases and J by 1 base, with 0 bases of the junction left unmatched. The V gene's germline CDR1 is LNHDA and CDR2 SQIVND (reference sequence).

This clonotype was recorded at least ten times. The chain uses TRBV10-3 and TRBJ2-1; 11 bases fit TRBD2. Germline V gene sequence: CDR1 ENHRY, CDR2 SYGVKD. The ends lost 7 bases at V and 5 bases at J; junction bases unmatched: 7. The CDR3 totals 15 residues. For the CDR3, the DNA is TGTGCCATCAAAACTAGCGGGAGTAACGACAATGAGCAGTTCTTC. Residues: CAIKTSGSNDNEQFF.

This clonotype was seen repeatedly, ten times or more. This chain joins TRBV12-3 or TRBV12-4 and TRBJ1-3; D unresolved. The CDR3 covers 14 residues. Trimming shortened V by 5 bases and J by 0 bases, and 8 bases separated the two germline ends. Here the CDR3 DNA reads TGTGCCAGCAGTGTGATGGACTCTGGAAACACCATATATTTT. Protein sequence: CASSVMDSGNTIYF.

This clonotype has just a few counts. The chain couples TRBV25-1 to TRBJ1-2, with 12 bases matching TRBD1. The CDR3 length is 16 residues. The V segment lost 6 bases and the J segment 3 bases; nucleotides outside the gene matches: 8. Germline-derived CDR1 and CDR2 are MGHDK and SYGVNS. This CDR3 is CASSRDRGRADYGYTF. The CDR3 DNA sequence: TGTGCCAGCAGCCGGGACAGGGGGCGCGCGGACTATGGCTACACCTTC.

This clonotype was seen repeatedly, ten times or more. The rearrangement links TRBV27 to TRBJ1-2, with D perhaps matching TRBD1 (5 bases). Germline CDR1 reads MNHEY; CDR2 reads SMNVEV (reference sequence). There are 14 residues in the CDR3. Trimming left V 7 bases short and J 4 bases short, with 16 bases between. The CDR3: CASTTRAGTYGYTF. The CDR3 DNA follows: TGTGCCAGCACTACGAGGGCAGGGACCTATGGCTACACCTTC.

This clonotype was recorded at least ten times. This chain uses TRBV27 with TRBJ1-6; D is undetermined. The germline V gene encodes CDR1 MNHEY and CDR2 SMNVEV (reference sequence). The CDR3 is 16 amino acids. Trimming cost V 6 bases and J 6 bases, with 18 bases left between them. Written as DNA, the CDR3 is TGTGCCAGCAGCCGAACCATGGGCTTTCTTAATTCACCCCTCCACTTT. This codes for CASSRTMGFLNSPLHF.

This clonotype was counted many times. V is TRBV7-8 and J is TRBJ2-1; D unresolved. With 0 bases removed from V and 7 bases from J, the gap between germline ends came to 7 bases. Germline V lookup: CDR1 SGHVS, CDR2 FQNEAQ. This CDR3 region has 13 residues. This CDR3 reads CASSLARANEQFF. CDR3 nucleotide sequence: TGTGCCAGCAGCTTAGCGCGTGCGAATGAGCAGTTCTTC. The entire variable domain, with the rest obtained from reference TRBV7-8 and TRBJ2-1, is as follows: GAGVSQSPRYKVAKRGQDVALRCDPISGHVSLFWYQQALGQGPEFLTYFQNEAQLDKSGLPSDRFFAERPEGSVSTLKIQRTQQEDSAVYLCASSLARANEQFFGPGTRLTVL.

This clonotype was seen repeatedly, ten times or more. The V gene is TRBV14, the J gene TRBJ2-1, with 7 positions matching TRBD2. The J segment lost 6 bases and the V segment lost 2 bases, leaving 7 bases of the junction unmatched. The CDR3 totals 15 residues. In germline, CDR1 is SGHDN, CDR2 FVKESK. The CDR3 spells CASSQWIAGANEQFF. The CDR3 DNA follows: TGTGCCAGCAGCCAATGGATAGCGGGCGCCAATGAGCAGTTCTTC.

This clonotype has ten or more counts. V is TRBV27 and J is TRBJ1-2; D possibly corresponds to TRBD1 (6 bases). Trimming shortened V by 7 bases and J by 6 bases, and 12 bases separated the two germline ends. Germline loops: CDR1 MNHEY, CDR2 SMNVEV (reference sequence). The CDR3 is 12 residues long. The CDR3, as DNA: TGTGCCAGCAACGGACAGAGAAATGGCTACACCTTC. This encodes CASNGQRNGYTF.

This clonotype appeared a few times. The V and J genes are TRBV19 and TRBJ2-2; D is perhaps TRBD2 (6 bases). CDR1 and CDR2 (germline): LNHDA, SQIVND (reference sequence). Deletions cut 3 bases from V and 2 bases from J, with 10 bases between. This CDR3 comprises 15 residues. CDR3 in amino acids: CASSITRENTGELFF. Here the CDR3 DNA reads TGTGCCAGTAGTATTACGCGGGAAAACACCGGGGAGCTGTTTTTT.

The chain carries TRBV5-1 and TRBJ1-1; weak D call: TRBD1 (6 bases). This CDR3 has 14 amino acids. V was cut by 0 bases and J by 1 base, with 7 bases left in between. Germline V CDR1 and CDR2: SGHRS, YFSETQ. CDR3 loop: CASSLDRENTEAFF. CDR3 DNA: TGCGCCAGCAGCTTGGACAGGGAGAACACTGAAGCTTTCTTT.